This T cell receptor beta chain was sequenced for a study of blood T cell repertoires in COVID-19. Sequencing used immunoSEQ multiplex PCR; TCRdb keeps in-frame clones, though not all of them. The data hold 40,000 or so clones, with 70% to 90% observed a single time. J was trimmed by 2 bases and V by 0 bases; bases with no gene match: 6. This CDR3 has 16 amino acids. CDR1 is SGDLS and CDR2 is YYNGEE in the germline V gene. The sequence was obtained from a human donor in a cohort sampled during active COVID-19. V gene TRBV9 combines with J gene TRBJ2-3; 7 nucleotides agree with TRBD2. Material for sequencing was peripheral blood. CDR3 DNA: TGTGCCAGCAGCGTAGCCCCGGGGGGAAACACAGATACGCAGTATTTT. It yields the protein CASSVAPGGNTDTQYF. The complete variable domain, with remaining parts taken from reference TRBV9 and TRBJ2-3, reads DSGVTQTPKHLITATGQRVTLRCSPRSGDLSVYWYQQSLDQGLQFLIQYYNGEERAKGNILERFSAQQFPDLHSELNLSSLELGDSALYFCASSVAPGGNTDTQYFGPGTRLTVL.